This T cell receptor (beta chain) was observed in a study of T-cell memory formation after mild COVID-19. On this clonotype itself: Its target is unknown.

Findings of the study overall: CD8+ contracting clones occupied EMRA, while CD4+ ones occupied mainly CM and EM.

In TCRdb, the 5' RACE reads were re-called with MiXCR into one record per CDR3 protein. The sample carries more than 450,000 distinct CDR3 sequences, roughly 17% recorded once. The V gene's germline CDR1 is SGHTA and CDR2 FQGNSA. The trim removed 5 bases at V and 2 bases at J, leaving 15 bases unmatched. The CDR3 has 18 amino acids. V is TRBV7-2 and J is TRBJ2-3; the match to TRBD2 covers 8 bases. The clonotype was recovered from an adult woman who had mild COVID-19 (a few samples of this study predate the infection). Cell type and time point are not known. Specimen: PBMCs or a T cell subset sorted from them (not recorded which). The CDR3 region has the DNA TGTGCCAGCAGCCTCCGAAGCGGTTTAGCGGGAATCACAGATACGCAGTATTTT. Its protein is CASSLRSGLAGITDTQYF.